Here is one TCR beta chain with its context. Its target is not known. Profiling relied on immunoSEQ multiplex PCR, and the TCRdb table lists in-frame clones only, not all of them. Among over 40,000 clones, over 80% were seen once, and the ten largest hold approximately 18%. This entry comes from a study of T cells in localized non-small cell lung cancer. Study-wide findings and caveats: Higher adjacent-lung clonality was associated with shorter survival. Of the tissues analyzed, uninvolved adjacent lung showed maximal T cell clonality, greater than tumor. Only one tumor region was sequenced, so heterogeneity remains possible. In adjacent lung, a median roughly 60 of the top 100 tumor clones were found.

Germline loops: CDR1 LNHDA, CDR2 SQIVND (reference sequence). Trimming removed 5 bases at V and 5 bases at J, with 12 bases between. The CDR3 totals 13 residues. J is TRBJ2-5 and V is TRBV19; D is perhaps TRBD2 (6 bases). The sample in question was peripheral blood mononuclear cells, obtained before any cancer treatment. The sequence was collected from a man aged 35-75 years with stage III lung adenocarcinoma. CDR3 nucleotide sequence: TGTGCCAGTAGTTCCCCAGGGAGGGAGACCCAGTACTTC. This gives the protein CASSSPGRETQYF. The full variable domain, completed using reference TRBV19 and TRBJ2-5, is DGGITQSPKYLFRKEGQNVTLSCEQNLNHDAMYWYRQDPGQGLRLIYYSQIVNDFQKGDIAEGYSVSREKKESFPLTVTSAQKNPTAFYLCASSSPGRETQYFGPGTRLLVL.